This passage covers 6 T cell receptor beta chains from one sample sequenced in a study of radiotherapy plus CTLA-4 blockade in lung cancer. Sequencing was performed with immunoSEQ multiplex PCR; in TCRdb, only in-frame clones are kept and a portion is missing. This sample has about 32,000 clones, with roughly 79% found just once. This material consisted of peripheral blood, taken from a patient treated with radiotherapy plus ipilimumab. These receptors were obtained from a human donor with non-small cell lung cancer that progressed on radiotherapy plus ipilimumab.

This clone was observed a few times. The genes are TRBV4-3 and TRBJ1-2, with D possibly matching TRBD1 (6 bases). CDR1 is LGHNA, CDR2 YSLEER, per germline. V lost 0 bases to trimming and J lost 2 bases, with 25 bases between them. The CDR3 sequence is 20 residues long. As DNA, the CDR3 is TGCGCCAGCAGCCAAGATGTTGATGGTGAAAGGACAGCGGTAAACTATGGCTACACCTTC. Its translation: CASSQDVDGERTAVNYGYTF.

The genes are TRBV2 and TRBJ1-5; TRBD1 is a possible D gene (5 bases). Looked up from germline, CDR1 is SNHLY and CDR2 is FYNNEI. Deletions cut 5 bases from V and 6 bases from J, with 14 bases between. The CDR3 has 14 amino acids. As DNA, the CDR3 is TGTGCCAGCAGTCGCTTTCAGGGCACTCAGCCCCAGCATTTT. It codes for CASSRFQGTQPQHF. Based on the CDR3 plus reference TRBV2 and TRBJ1-5, the full variable domain is EPEVTQTPSHQVTQMGQEVILRCVPISNHLYFYWYRQILGQKVEFLVSFYNNEISEKSEIFDDQFSVERPDGSNFTLKIRSTKLEDSAMYFCASSRFQGTQPQHFGDGTRLSIL.

The V gene is TRBV27, the J gene TRBJ1-5; no reliable D call. Germline V gene sequence: CDR1 MNHEY, CDR2 SMNVEV (reference sequence). The CDR3 has 13 amino acids. V lost 2 bases to trimming and J lost 3 bases, with 5 bases between them. CDR3 amino acids: CASSLGANQPQHF. The CDR3 DNA reads as TGTGCCAGCAGTTTAGGTGCCAATCAGCCCCAGCATTTT.

The table lists this clone with a count of one. This rearrangement joins TRBV6-5 to TRBJ2-7, with a possible D match to TRBD2 (5 bases). The CDR3 consists of 12 residues. V was clipped by 8 bases and J by 3 bases, with 11 bases between them. CDR1 and CDR2 from the germline V gene are MNHEY and SVGAGI. As DNA, the CDR3 is TGTGCCAGCGGTCGACTACACTACGAGCAGTACTTC. This gives the protein CASGRLHYEQYF.

This chain uses TRBV28 with TRBJ1-2; no clear D. CDR1 is MDHEN and CDR2 is SYDVKM in the germline V gene. The length of the CDR3 is 12 residues. Trimming removed 3 bases from V and 4 bases from J, with 6 bases in between. CDR3 protein: CASSFRIYGYTF. In nucleotides, the CDR3 is TGTGCCAGCAGTTTTAGGATCTATGGCTACACCTTC.

The rearrangement uses TRBV6-5 and TRBJ1-1; 7 bases line up with TRBD1. The CDR3 loop spans 14 amino acids. In germline, CDR1 is MNHEY, CDR2 SVGAGI. Unmatched junction bases numbered 7, after V lost 7 bases and J lost 2 bases. The CDR3 region is CASTSTGFNTEAFF. Written as DNA, the CDR3 is TGTGCCAGCACCTCGACAGGGTTCAACACTGAAGCTTTCTTT.